One TCR beta chain is described in this entry. As yet, its antigen is unknown. This record comes from a study of OX40 agonist ivuxolimab in advanced cancers. Findings and caveats of the study: No determination was made of the antigen specificity of the expanded peripheral T cells. It was also the case that some nonresponders had low normalized T-cell clonal expansion.

Germline V gene sequence: CDR1 SGHDT, CDR2 YYEEEE. The CDR3 covers 16 residues. The J segment lost 1 base and the V segment lost 3 bases, leaving 6 bases of the junction unmatched. Produced via immunoSEQ multiplex PCR; TCRdb's table is partial and in-frame only. This table holds over 50,000 clones, around 82% found once. The chain links TRBV5-6 to TRBJ2-3, with TRBD2 matching 9 bases. The TCR sequence derives from an adult with an advanced solid tumor such as melanoma, head and neck, liver or kidney cancer. Sequenced here: CD4+ or CD8+ T cells sorted from blood, sampled in a trial of the OX40 agonist ivuxolimab. CDR3 amino acids: CASSSEWTSGTDTQYF. In DNA form, the CDR3 reads TGTGCCAGCAGCTCGGAGTGGACTAGCGGCACAGATACGCAGTATTTT.